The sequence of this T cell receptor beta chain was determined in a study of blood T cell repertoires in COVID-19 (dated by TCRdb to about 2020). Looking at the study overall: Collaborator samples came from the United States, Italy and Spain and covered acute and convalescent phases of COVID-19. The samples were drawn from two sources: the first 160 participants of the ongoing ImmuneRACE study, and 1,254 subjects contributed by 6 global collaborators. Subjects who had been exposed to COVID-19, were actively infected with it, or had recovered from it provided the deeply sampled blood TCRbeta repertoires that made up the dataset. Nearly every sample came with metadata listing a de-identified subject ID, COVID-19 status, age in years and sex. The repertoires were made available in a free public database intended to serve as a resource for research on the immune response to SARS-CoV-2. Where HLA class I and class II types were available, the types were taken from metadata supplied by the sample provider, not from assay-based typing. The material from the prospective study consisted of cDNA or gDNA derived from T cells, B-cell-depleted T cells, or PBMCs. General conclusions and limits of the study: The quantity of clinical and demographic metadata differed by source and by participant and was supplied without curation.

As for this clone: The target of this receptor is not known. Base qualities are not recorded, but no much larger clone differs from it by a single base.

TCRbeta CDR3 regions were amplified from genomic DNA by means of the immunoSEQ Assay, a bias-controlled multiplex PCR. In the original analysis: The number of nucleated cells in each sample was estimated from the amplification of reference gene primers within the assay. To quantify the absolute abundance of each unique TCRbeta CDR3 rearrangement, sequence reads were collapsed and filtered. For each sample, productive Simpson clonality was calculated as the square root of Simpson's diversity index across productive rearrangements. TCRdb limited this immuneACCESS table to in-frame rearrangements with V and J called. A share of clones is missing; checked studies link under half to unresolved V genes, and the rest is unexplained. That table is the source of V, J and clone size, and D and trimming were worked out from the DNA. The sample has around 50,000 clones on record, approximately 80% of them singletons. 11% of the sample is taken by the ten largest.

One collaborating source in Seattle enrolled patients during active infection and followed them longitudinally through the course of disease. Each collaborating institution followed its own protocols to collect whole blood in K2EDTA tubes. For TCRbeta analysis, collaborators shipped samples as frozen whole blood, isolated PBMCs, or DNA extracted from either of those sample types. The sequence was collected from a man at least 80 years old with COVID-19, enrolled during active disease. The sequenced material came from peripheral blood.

This receptor has the CDR3 CASSRTGGNEKLFF. The nucleotides read TGTGCCAGCAGCCGGACAGGAGGTAATGAAAAACTGTTTTTT. The sequence is built from TRBV3-1 (or the pseudogene TRBV3-2) and TRBJ1-4; 7 nucleotides in the junction match TRBD1. V ends up 4 bases short and J 4 bases short, with an unmatched junction base count of 3. From a lookup of the germline V gene (reference sequence), CDR1 and CDR2 are LGHDT and YNNKEL. The CDR3 measures 14 amino acids from cysteine to phenylalanine. CDR3 DNA is the only sequence kept; it has 42 bases, read in frame from the first base.